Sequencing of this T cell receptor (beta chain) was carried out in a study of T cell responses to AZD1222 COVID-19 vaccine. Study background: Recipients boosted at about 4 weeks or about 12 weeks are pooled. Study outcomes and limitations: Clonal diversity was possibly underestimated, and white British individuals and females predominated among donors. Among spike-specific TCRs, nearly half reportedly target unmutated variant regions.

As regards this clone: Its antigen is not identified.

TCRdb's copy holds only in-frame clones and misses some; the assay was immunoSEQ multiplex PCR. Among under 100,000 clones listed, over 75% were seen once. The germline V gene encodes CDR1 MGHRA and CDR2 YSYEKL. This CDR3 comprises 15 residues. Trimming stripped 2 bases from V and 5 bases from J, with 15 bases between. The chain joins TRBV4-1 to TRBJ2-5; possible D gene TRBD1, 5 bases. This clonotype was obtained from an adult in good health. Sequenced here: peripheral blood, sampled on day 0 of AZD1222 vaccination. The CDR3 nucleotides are TGCGCCAGCAGCCAACTAGGGGTCTTGGCGGAGACCCAGTACTTC. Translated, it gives CASSQLGVLAETQYF.